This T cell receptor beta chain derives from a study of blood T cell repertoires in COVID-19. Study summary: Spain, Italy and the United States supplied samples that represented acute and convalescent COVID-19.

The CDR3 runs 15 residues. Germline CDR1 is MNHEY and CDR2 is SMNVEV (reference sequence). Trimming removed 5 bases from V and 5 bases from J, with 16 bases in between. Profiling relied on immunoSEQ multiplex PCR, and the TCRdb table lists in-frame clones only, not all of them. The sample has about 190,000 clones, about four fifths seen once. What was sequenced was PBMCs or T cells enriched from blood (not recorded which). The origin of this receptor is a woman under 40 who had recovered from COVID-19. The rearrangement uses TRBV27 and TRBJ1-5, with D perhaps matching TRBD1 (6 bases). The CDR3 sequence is CASSPSGAPDQPQHF. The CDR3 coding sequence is TGTGCCAGCAGTCCCTCAGGGGCGCCGGATCAGCCCCAGCATTTT.